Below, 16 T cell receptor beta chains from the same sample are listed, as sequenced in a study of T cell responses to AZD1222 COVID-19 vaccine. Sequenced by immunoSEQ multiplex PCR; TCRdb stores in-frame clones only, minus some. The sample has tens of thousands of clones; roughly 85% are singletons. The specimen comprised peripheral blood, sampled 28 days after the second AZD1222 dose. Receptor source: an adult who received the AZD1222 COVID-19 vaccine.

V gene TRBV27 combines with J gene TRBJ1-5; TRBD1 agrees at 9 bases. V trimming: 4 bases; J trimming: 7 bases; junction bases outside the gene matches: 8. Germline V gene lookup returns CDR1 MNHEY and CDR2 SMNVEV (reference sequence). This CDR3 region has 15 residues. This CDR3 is CASSSGTGPVQPQHF. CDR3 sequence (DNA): TGTGCCAGCAGTTCCGGGACAGGGCCAGTACAGCCCCAGCATTTT.

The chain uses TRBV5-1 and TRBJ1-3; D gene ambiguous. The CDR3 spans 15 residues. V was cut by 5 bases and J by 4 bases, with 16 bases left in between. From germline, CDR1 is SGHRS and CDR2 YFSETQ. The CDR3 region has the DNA TGCGCCAGCAGTCCCATGGGGATAGAGGGAAACACCATATATTTT. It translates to CASSPMGIEGNTIYF.

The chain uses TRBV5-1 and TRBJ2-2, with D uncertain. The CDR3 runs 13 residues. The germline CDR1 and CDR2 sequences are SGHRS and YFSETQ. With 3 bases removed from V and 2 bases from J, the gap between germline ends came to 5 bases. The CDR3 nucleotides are TGCGCCAGCAGCTCTTATAACACCGGGGAGCTGTTTTTT. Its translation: CASSSYNTGELFF. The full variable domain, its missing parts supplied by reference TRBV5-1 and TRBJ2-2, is KAGVTQTPRYLIKTRGQQVTLSCSPISGHRSVSWYQQTPGQGLQFLFEYFSETQRNKGNFPGRFSGRQFSNSRSEMNVSTLELGDSALYLCASSSYNTGELFFGEGSRLTVL.

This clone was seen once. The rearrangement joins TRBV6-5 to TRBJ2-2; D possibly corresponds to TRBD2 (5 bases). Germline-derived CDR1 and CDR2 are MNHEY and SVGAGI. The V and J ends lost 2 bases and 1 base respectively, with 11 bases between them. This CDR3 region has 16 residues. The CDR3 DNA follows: TGTGCCAGCAGTTACAGCGGACTCATGAACACCGGGGAGCTGTTTTTT. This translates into CASSYSGLMNTGELFF.

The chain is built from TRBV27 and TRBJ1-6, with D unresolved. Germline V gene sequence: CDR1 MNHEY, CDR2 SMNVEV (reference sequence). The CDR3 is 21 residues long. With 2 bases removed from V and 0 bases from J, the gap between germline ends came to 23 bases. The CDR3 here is CASSLKIRDREFYSYNSPLHF. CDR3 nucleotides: TGTGCCAGCAGTTTAAAAATTCGTGACCGCGAATTCTACTCCTATAATTCACCCCTCCACTTT.

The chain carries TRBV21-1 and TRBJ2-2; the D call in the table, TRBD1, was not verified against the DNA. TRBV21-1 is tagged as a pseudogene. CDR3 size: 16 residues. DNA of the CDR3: TGTGCCCCCTCCGGACGTTGGGGCCACCTGGCCGGGGAGCTGTTTTTT. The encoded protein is CAPSGRWGHLAGELFF.

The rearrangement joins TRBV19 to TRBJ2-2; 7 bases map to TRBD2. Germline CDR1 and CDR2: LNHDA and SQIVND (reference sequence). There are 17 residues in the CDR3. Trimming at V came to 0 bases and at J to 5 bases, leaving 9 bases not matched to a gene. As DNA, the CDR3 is TGTGCCAGTAGTATAGAGGTTGGGAGGGTCGAGACCGGGGAGCTGTTTTTT. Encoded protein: CASSIEVGRVETGELFF.

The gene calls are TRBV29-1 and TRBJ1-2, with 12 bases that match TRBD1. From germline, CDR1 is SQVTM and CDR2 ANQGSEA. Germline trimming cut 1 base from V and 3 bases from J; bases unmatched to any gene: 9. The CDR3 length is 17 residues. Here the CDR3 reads CSVEGAGTGGLDYGYTF. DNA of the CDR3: TGCAGCGTTGAAGGGGCAGGGACAGGGGGCTTGGACTATGGCTACACCTTC.

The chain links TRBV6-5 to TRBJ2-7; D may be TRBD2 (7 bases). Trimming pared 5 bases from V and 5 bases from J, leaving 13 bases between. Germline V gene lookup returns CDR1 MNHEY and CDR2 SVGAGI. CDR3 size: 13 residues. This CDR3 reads CASSPPGGNEQYF. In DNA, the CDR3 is TGTGCCAGCAGTCCCCCGGGGGGCAACGAGCAGTACTTC.

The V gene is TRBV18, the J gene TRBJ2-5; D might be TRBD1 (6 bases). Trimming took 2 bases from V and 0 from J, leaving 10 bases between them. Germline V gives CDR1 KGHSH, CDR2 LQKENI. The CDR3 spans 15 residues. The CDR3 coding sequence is TGTGCCAGCTCACCAGGGACATTGTACCAAGAGACCCAGTACTTC. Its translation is CASSPGTLYQETQYF.

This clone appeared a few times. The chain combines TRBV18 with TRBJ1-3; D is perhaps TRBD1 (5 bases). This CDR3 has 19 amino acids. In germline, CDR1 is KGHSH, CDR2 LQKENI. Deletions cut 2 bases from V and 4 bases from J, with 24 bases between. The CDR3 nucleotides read TGTGCCAGCTCACCAACCGGGACGGGAGTTCCTCTCGACGGAAACACCATATATTTT. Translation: CASSPTGTGVPLDGNTIYF.

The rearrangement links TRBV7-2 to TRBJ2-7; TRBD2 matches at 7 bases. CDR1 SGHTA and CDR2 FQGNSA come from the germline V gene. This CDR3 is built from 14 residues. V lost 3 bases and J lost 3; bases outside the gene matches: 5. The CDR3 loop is CASSLSLANYEQYF. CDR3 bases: TGTGCCAGCAGCTTGTCACTAGCGAACTACGAGCAGTACTTC.

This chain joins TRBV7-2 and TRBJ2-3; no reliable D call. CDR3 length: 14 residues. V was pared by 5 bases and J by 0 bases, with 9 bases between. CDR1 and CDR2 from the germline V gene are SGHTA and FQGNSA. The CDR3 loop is CASSKPTSTDTQYF. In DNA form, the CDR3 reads TGTGCCAGCAGCAAACCGACGAGCACAGATACGCAGTATTTT.

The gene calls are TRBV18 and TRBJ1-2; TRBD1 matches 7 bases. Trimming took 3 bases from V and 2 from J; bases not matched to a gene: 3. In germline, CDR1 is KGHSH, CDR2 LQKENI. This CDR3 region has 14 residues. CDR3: CASSPGQANYGYTF. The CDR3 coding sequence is TGTGCCAGCTCACCCGGACAGGCGAACTATGGCTACACCTTC.

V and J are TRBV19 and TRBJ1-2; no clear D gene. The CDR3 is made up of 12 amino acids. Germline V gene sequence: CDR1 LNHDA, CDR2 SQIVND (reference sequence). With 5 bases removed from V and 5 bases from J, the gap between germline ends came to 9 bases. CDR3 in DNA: TGTGCCAGTAGTTACAGCCTTTATGGCTACACCTTC. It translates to CASSYSLYGYTF. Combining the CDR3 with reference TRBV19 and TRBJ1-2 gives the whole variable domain DGGITQSPKYLFRKEGQNVTLSCEQNLNHDAMYWYRQDPGQGLRLIYYSQIVNDFQKGDIAEGYSVSREKKESFPLTVTSAQKNPTAFYLCASSYSLYGYTFGSGTRLTVV.

The CDR3 is CASSPRTGGYEQYF. CDR3 DNA sequence: TGTGCCAGCAGCCCTAGGACAGGGGGCTACGAGCAGTACTTC. The chain recombines TRBV14 with TRBJ2-7; TRBD1 matches at 10 bases. V lost 4 bases, J lost 3 bases, and 3 bases stayed unmatched. The CDR3 covers 14 residues. CDR1 is SGHDN and CDR2 is FVKESK in the germline V gene.